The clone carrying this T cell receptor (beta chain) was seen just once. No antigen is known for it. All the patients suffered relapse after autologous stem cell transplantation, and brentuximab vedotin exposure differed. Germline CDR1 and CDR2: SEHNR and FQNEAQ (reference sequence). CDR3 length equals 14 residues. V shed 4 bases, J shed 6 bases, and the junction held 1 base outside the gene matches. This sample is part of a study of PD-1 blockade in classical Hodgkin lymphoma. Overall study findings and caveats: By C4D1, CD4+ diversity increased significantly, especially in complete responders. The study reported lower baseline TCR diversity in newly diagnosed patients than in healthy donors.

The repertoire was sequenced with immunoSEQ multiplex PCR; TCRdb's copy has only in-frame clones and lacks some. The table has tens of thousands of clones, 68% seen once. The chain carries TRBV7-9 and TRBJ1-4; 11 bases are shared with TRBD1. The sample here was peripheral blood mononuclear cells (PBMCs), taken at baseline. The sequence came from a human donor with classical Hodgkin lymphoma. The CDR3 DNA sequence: TGTGCCAGCAGCTCGGGACAGGGGGATGAAAAACTGTTTTTT. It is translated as CASSSGQGDEKLFF.